This T cell receptor beta chain comes out of a study of blood T cell repertoires in COVID-19. Overall study context: There were acute and convalescent COVID-19 samples, and they came from the United States, Italy and Spain. In each case, the material was cDNA or gDNA derived from T cells, B-cell-depleted T cells, or PBMCs.

Trimming stripped 5 bases from V and 0 bases from J, with 11 bases between. CDR1 SGHTA and CDR2 FQGTGA come from the germline V gene. CDR3 length: 15 residues. In the authors' methods: The authors estimated nucleated cell counts from reference gene primer amplification. Using immunoSEQ multiplex PCR, the repertoire was profiled, and TCRdb retains in-frame clones only, with some absent. V and J calls and clone size are those listed in that table; D and trimming were worked out from the DNA. The repertoire holds about 220,000 clones, with 70% to 85% as singletons. The sample was PBMCs or T cells enriched from blood (not recorded which). This sequence was found in a man aged 40-50 years who had recovered from COVID-19. The gene calls are TRBV7-3 and TRBJ2-1; tentative D call: TRBD1 (5 bases). CDR3 region: CASSLPRGSYNEQFF. DNA of the CDR3: TGTGCCAGCAGCCTCCCTAGGGGCTCCTACAATGAGCAGTTCTTC.